This is a list of T cell receptor beta chains from one sample in a study of cytomegalovirus exposure and HLA in healthy donors. The protocol was immunoSEQ multiplex PCR, while the TCRdb copy is restricted to in-frame clones and leaves out a portion. There are about 73,000 clones in the sample; 85% to 95% occur only once, and around 3% lies in the top ten. Sequencing was performed on PBMCs. The receptors were gathered from a man aged 18-30 years in good health and CMV-seronegative. CDR3s include the opening cysteine and the closing phenylalanine or tryptophan. A D gene is named only where the DNA matches it firmly.

CDR3nt | CDR3aa | d_gene | j_gene | v_gene | len
TGTGCCAGCAGCTTGTATTCAAGCACCGAGCAGTACTTC | CASSLYSSTEQYF | - | TRBJ2-7 | TRBV5-4 | 13
TGTGCCAGCAGCCAAGCAGGGGTGGCGGCGGGAGAGACCCAGTACTTC | CASSQAGVAAGETQYF | - | TRBJ2-5 | TRBV4-2 | 16
TGTGCCAGCAGCCTGGGGGCAGGGTATTGGAGCAATCAGCCCCAGCATTTT | CASSLGAGYWSNQPQHF | - | TRBJ1-5 | TRBV7-2 | 17
TGTGCCAGCAGCGCTAGCGGGGGGGCGGTCAATGAGCAGTTCTTC | CASSASGGAVNEQFF | TRBD2 | TRBJ2-1 | TRBV6-1 | 15
TGTGCCAGCTCACCACCGCAGGTGAGCTCCTACGAGCAGTACTTC | CASSPPQVSSYEQYF | - | TRBJ2-7 | TRBV18 | 15
TGTGCCAGCAGCCACACGACAGGGGGTTGGGATGGCTACACCTTC | CASSHTTGGWDGYTF | TRBD1 | TRBJ1-2 | TRBV4-2 | 15
TGTGCCAGCTTCGGCGGGGGCGCAGGGGCTGAAGCTTTCTTT | CASFGGGAGAEAFF | - | TRBJ1-1 | TRBV6-5 | 14
TGTGCCAGCAGCTTACAGGGGAGTGTCACAGATACGCAGTATTTT | CASSLQGSVTDTQYF | - | TRBJ2-3 | TRBV7-3 | 15
TGTGCCAGCAGCTCAGGGGTCACTGAAGCTTTCTTT | CASSSGVTEAFF | - | TRBJ1-1 | TRBV9 | 12
TGTGCCAGCAGCACTACTAGGGATCAGCCCCAGCATTTT | CASSTTRDQPQHF | - | TRBJ1-5 | TRBV11-2 | 13
TGCGCCAGCAGCCAAGACTTGTCTGGGGCGAGGGGCTACACCTTC | CASSQDLSGARGYTF | - | TRBJ1-2 | TRBV4-3 | 15
TGTGCCAGCGGGGACAGTTGGGATGAAAAACTGTTTTTT | CASGDSWDEKLFF | TRBD1 | TRBJ1-4 | TRBV28 | 13
TGTGCCAGCAGTCTGACGACACAGGGGCATGGCTACACCTTC | CASSLTTQGHGYTF | TRBD1 | TRBJ1-2 | TRBV9 | 14
TGTGCCAGCAGGGAGACGGGGGGAGGCTATGGCTACACCTTC | CASRETGGGYGYTF | - | TRBJ1-2 | TRBV6-1 | 14
TGTGCCAGCGGAACAACTACTAGCGGGGGTCAGGAGCAGTACTTC | CASGTTTSGGQEQYF | TRBD2 | TRBJ2-7 | TRBV6-1 | 15
TGTGCCAGCAGTGAGGTTTCGAGTCGGACCGGGGAGCTGTTTTTT | CASSEVSSRTGELFF | - | TRBJ2-2 | TRBV6-1 | 15